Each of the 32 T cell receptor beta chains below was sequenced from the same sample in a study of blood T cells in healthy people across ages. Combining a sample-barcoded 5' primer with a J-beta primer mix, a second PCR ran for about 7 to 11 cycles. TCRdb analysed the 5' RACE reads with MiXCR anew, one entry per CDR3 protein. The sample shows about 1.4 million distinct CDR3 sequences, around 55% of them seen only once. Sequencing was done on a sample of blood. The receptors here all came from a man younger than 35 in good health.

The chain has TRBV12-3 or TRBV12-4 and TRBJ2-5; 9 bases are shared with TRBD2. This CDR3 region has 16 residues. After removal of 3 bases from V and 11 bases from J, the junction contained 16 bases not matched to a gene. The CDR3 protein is CASSFEAGGLSGEQYF. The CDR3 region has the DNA TGTGCCAGCAGTTTCGAAGCGGGGGGCCTCTCGGGGGAGCAGTACTTC.

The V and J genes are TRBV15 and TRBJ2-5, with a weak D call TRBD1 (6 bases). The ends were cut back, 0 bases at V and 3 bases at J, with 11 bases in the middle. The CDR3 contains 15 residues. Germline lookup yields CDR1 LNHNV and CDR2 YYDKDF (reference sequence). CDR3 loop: CATSRDPTGEETQYF. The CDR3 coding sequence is TGTGCCACCAGCAGAGACCCGACAGGAGAAGAGACCCAGTACTTC. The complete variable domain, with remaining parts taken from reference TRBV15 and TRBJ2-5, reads DAMVIQNPRYQVTQFGKPVTLSCSQTLNHNVMYWYQQKSSQAPKLLFHYYDKDFNNEADTPDNFQSRRPNTSFCFLDIRSPGLGDTAMYLCATSRDPTGEETQYFGPGTRLLVL.

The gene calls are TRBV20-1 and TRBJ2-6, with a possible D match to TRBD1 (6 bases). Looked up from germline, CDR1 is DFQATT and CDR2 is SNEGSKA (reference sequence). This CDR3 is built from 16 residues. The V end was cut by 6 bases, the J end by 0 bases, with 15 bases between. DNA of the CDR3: TGCAGTGCAACCGGGACGGACAGCTCTGGGGCCAACGTCCTGACTTTC. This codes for CSATGTDSSGANVLTF.

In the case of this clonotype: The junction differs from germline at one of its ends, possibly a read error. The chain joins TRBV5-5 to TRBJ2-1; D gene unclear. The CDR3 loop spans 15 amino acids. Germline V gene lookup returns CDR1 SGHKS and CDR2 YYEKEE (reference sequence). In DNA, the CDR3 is TGTGCCAGCAGCTTGCAGTCCCAGACCTACAATGTGCAGTTCTTC. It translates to CASSLQSQTYNVQFF. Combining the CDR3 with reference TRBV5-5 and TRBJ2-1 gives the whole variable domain DAGVTQSPTHLIKTRGQQVTLRCSPISGHKSVSWYQQVLGQGPQFIFQYYEKEERGRGNFPDRFSARQFPNYSSELNVNALLLGDSALYLCASSLQSQTYNVQFFGPGTRLTVL.

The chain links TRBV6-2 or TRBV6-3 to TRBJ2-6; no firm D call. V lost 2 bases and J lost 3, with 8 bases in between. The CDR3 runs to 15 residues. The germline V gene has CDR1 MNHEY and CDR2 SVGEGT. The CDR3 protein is CASSYLVFGANVLTF. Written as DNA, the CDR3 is TGTGCCAGCAGTTACCTGGTGTTTGGGGCCAACGTCCTGACTTTC.

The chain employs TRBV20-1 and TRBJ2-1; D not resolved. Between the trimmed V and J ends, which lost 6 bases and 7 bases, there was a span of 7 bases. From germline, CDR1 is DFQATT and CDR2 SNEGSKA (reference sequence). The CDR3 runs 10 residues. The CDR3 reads CSAAENEQFF. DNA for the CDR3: TGCAGTGCCGCTGAGAATGAGCAGTTCTTC.

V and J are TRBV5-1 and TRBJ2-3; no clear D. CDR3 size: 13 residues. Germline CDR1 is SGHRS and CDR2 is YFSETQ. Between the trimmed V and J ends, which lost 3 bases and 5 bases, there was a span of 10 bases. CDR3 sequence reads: CASSWNIRDTQYF. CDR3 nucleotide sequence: TGCGCCAGCAGCTGGAATATAAGAGATACGCAGTATTTT.

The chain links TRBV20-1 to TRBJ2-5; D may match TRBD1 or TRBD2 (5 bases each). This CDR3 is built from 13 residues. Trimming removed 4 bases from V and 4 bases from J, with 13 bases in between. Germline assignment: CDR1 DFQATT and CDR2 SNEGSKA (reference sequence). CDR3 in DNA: TGCAGTGCTAAACGAGGGGACCGAGAGACCCAGTACTTC. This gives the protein CSAKRGDRETQYF.

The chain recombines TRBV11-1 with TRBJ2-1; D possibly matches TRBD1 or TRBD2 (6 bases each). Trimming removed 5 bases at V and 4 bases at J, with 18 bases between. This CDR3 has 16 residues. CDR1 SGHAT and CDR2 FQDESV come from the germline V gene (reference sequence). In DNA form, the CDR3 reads TGTGCCAGCAGCCAATACCTCGGGGGCGCATACAATGAGCAGTTCTTC. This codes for CASSQYLGGAYNEQFF.

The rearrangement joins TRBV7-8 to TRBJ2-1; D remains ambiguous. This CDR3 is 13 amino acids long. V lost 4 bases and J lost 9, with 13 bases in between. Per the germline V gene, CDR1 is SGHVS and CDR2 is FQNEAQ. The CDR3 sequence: CASSSHWGSEQFF. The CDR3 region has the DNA TGTGCCAGCAGCTCTCACTGGGGAAGTGAGCAGTTCTTC.

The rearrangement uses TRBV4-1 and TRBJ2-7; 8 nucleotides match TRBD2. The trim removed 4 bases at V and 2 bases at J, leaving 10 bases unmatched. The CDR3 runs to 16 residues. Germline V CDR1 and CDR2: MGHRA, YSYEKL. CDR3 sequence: CASSPSGTRNTYEQYF. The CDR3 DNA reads TGCGCCAGCAGCCCATCAGGGACTAGGAACACCTACGAGCAGTACTTC.

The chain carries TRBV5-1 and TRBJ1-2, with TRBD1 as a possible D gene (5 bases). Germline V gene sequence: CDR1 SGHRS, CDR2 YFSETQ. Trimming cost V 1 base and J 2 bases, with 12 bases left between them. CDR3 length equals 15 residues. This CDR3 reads CASSLPPGGNYGYTF. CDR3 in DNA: TGCGCCAGCAGCTTGCCTCCGGGGGGGAACTATGGCTACACCTTC.

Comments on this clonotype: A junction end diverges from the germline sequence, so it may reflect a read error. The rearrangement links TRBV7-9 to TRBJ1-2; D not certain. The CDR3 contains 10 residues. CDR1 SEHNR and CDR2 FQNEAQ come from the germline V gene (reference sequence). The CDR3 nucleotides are TGTTCCAGCAGCCTGAATGGCTACACCTTC. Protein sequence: CSSSLNGYTF.

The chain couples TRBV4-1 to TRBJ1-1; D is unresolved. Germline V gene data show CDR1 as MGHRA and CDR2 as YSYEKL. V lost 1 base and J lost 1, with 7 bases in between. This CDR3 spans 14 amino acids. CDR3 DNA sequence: TGCGCCAGCAGCCAAGGATATCAGAACACTGAAGCTTTCTTT. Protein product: CASSQGYQNTEAFF.

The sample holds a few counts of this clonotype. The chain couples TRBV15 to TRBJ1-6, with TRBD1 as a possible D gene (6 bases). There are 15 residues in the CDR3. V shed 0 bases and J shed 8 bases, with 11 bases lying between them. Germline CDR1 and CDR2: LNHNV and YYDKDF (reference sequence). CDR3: CATSRDTGIDSPLHF. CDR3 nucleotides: TGTGCCACCAGCAGAGATACAGGGATTGATTCACCCCTCCACTTT.

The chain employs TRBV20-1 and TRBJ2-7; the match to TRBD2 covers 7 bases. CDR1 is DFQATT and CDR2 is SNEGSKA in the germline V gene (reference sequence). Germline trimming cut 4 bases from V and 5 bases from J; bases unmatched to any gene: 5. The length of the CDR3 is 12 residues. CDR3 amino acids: CSAKTSRNEQYF. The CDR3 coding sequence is TGCAGTGCTAAGACTAGCCGCAACGAGCAGTACTTC.

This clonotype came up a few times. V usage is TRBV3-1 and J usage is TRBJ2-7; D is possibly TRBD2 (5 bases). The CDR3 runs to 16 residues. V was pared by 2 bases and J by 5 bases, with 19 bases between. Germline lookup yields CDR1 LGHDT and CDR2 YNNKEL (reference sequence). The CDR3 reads CASSQSQSGKVHEQYF. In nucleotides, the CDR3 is TGTGCCAGCAGCCAATCTCAATCGGGGAAAGTCCACGAGCAGTACTTC.

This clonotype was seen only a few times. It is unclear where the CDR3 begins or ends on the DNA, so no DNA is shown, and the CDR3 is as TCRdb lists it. The CDR3 spells CSVDLVMGARETQYF. This chain uses TRBV29-1 with TRBJ2-5; the table assigns TRBD1, which was not confirmed against the DNA. The length of the CDR3 is 15 amino acids, counting both ends. Germline assignment: CDR1 SQVTM and CDR2 ANQGSEA.

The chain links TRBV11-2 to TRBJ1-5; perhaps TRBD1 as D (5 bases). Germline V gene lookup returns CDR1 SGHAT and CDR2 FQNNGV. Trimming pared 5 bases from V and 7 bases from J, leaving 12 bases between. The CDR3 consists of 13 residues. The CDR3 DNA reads TGTGCCAGCAGCGGGACCAGGGTGCAGCCCCAGCATTTT. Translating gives CASSGTRVQPQHF.

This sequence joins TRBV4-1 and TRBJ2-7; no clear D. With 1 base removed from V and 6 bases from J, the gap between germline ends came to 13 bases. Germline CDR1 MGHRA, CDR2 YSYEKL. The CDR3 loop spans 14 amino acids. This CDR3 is CASSQGPGWFEQYF. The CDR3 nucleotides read TGCGCCAGCAGCCAAGGCCCGGGTTGGTTCGAGCAGTACTTC.

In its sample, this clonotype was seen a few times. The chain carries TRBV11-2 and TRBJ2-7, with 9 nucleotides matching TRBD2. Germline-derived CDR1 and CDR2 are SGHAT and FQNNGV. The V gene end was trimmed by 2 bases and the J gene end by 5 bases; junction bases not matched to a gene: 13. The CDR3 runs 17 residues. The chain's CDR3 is CASSLNRGIAGEDEQYF. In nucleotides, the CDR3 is TGTGCCAGCAGCTTAAACCGAGGAATAGCGGGAGAGGACGAGCAGTACTTC.

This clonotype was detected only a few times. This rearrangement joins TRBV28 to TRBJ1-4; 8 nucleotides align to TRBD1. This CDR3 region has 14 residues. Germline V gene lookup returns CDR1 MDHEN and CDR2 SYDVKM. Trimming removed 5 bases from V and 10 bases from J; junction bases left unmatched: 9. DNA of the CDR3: TGTGCCAGCAGTCGGCTTCCAGACAGGGGAAAACTGTTTTTT. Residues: CASSRLPDRGKLFF.

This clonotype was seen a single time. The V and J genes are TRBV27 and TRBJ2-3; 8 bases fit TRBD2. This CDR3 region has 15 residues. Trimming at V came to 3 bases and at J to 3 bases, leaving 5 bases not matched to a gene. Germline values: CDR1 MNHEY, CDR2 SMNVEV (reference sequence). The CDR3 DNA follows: TGTGCCAGCAGTTTTAAGCGGGAGCTGACAGATACGCAGTATTTT. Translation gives CASSFKRELTDTQYF.

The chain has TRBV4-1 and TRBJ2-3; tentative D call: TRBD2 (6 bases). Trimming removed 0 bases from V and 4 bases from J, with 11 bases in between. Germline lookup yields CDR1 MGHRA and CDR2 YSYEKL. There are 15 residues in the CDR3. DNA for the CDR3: TGCGCCAGCAGCCAAGAGGGAGGAAGGGCAGATACGCAGTATTTT. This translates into CASSQEGGRADTQYF.

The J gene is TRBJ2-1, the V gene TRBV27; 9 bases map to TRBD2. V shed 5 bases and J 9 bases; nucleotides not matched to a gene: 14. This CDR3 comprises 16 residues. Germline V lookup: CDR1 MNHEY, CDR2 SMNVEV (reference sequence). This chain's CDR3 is CASSTLREGPLSEQFF. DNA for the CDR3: TGTGCCAGCAGTACCCTGCGGGAGGGCCCTCTCAGTGAGCAGTTCTTC.

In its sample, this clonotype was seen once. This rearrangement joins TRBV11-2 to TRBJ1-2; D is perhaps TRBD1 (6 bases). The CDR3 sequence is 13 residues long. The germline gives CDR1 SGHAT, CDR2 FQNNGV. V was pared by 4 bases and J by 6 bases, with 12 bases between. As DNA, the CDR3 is TGTGCCAGCAGCTCGGCGGGGGGCGATGGCTACACCTTC. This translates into CASSSAGGDGYTF. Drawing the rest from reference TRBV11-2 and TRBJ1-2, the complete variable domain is EAGVAQSPRYKIIEKRQSVAFWCNPISGHATLYWYQQILGQGPKLLIQFQNNGVVDDSQLPKDRFSAERLKGVDSTLKIQPAKLEDSAVYLCASSSAGGDGYTFGSGTRLTVV.

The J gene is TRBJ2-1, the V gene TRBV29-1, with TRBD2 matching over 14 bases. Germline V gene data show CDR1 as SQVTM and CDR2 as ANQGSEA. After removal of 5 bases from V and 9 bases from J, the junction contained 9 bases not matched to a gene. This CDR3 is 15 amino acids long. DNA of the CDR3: TGCAGCGTTCCCGGACTAGCGGGGGGAGATGGTGAGCAGTTCTTC. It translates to CSVPGLAGGDGEQFF.

Here the CDR3 reads CASSQFAHSTDTQYF. In nucleotides, the CDR3 is TGTGCCAGCAGCCAATTCGCTCACAGCACAGATACGCAGTATTTT. The rearrangement links TRBV4-2 to TRBJ2-3; the D is unclear. Looked up from germline, CDR1 is LGHNA and CDR2 is YNFKEQ. The CDR3 spans 15 residues. The ends were cut back, 2 bases at V and 0 bases at J, with 9 bases in the middle.

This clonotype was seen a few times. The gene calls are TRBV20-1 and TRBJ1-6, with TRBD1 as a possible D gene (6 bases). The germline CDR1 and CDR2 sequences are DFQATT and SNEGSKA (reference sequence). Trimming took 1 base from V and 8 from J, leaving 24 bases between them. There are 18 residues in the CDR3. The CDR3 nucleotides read TGCAGTGCTAGAGCCCGGGACAATAGATACCGAAAATATTCACCCCTCCACTTT. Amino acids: CSARARDNRYRKYSPLHF.

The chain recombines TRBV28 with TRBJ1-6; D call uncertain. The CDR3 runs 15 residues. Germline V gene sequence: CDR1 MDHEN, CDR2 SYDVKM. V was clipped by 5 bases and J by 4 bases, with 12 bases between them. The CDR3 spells CASSPRVGYNSPLHF. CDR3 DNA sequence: TGTGCCAGCAGTCCTCGCGTAGGGTATAATTCACCCCTCCACTTT.

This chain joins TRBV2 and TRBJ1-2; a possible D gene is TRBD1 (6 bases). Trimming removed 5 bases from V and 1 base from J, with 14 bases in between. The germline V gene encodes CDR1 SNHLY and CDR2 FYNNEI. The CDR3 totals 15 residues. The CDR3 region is CASSFTRGFNYGYTF. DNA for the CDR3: TGTGCCAGCAGTTTCACCAGGGGCTTTAACTATGGCTACACCTTC. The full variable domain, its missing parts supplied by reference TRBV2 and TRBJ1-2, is EPEVTQTPSHQVTQMGQEVILRCVPISNHLYFYWYRQILGQKVEFLVSFYNNEISEKSEIFDDQFSVERPDGSNFTLKIRSTKLEDSAMYFCASSFTRGFNYGYTFGSGTRLTVV.

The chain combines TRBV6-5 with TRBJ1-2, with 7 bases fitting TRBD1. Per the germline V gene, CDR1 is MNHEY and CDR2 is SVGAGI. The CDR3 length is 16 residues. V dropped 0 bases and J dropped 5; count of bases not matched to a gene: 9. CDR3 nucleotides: TGTGCCAGCAGTTACTCCAACAGGGGCCCGGGGTATGGCTACACCTTC. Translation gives CASSYSNRGPGYGYTF.